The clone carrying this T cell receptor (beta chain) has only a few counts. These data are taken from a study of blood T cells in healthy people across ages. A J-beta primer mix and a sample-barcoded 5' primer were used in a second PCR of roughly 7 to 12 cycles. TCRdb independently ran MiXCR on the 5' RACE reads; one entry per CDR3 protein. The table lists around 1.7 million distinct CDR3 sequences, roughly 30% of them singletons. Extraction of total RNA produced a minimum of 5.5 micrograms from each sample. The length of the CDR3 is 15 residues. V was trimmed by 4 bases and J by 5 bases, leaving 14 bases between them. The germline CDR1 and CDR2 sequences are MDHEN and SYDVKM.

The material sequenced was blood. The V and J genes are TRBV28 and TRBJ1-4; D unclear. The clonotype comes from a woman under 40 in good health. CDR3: CASSSAADPNEKLFF. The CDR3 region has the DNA TGTGCCAGCAGTTCGGCCGCGGACCCAAATGAAAAACTGTTTTTT.